These 14 T cell receptor beta chains share one sample of origin, sequenced in a study of beta chain features in type 1 diabetes. Expressed TCRB transcripts were sequenced, since all the RNA that had been isolated was reverse transcribed. Data came from immunoSEQ multiplex PCR; TCRdb stores just in-frame clones and leaves some out. Of about 360,000 clones in the sample, roughly an eighth were seen once. Sequencing was performed on naive CD4+ T cells from blood. These receptors were taken from a man in his late teens or twenties in good health.

This clone appeared a few times. The chain combines TRBV30 with TRBJ2-6, with D unclear. From germline, CDR1 is GTSNPN and CDR2 SVGIG (reference sequence). The CDR3 consists of 11 residues. With 6 bases removed from V and 4 bases from J, the gap between germline ends came to 4 bases. The CDR3 coding sequence is TGTGCCTGTCAGGGGGCCAACGTCCTGACTTTC. Its protein is CACQGANVLTF.

The chain uses TRBV7-6 and TRBJ2-7; D remains ambiguous. The CDR3 is 12 residues long. Germline CDR1 reads SGHVS; CDR2 reads FNYEAQ. Trimming removed 4 bases from V and 3 bases from J, with 7 bases in between. The CDR3 spells CASSSSYYEQYF. The CDR3 nucleotides are TGTGCCAGCAGCTCGAGCTACTACGAGCAGTACTTC.

CDR3 sequence reads: CASTVGARSYNEQFF. The CDR3 coding sequence is TGTGCCAGCACTGTAGGGGCCCGCTCCTACAATGAGCAGTTCTTC. J is TRBJ2-1 and V is TRBV2; possibly TRBD1 for D (5 bases). Germline V lookup: CDR1 SNHLY, CDR2 FYNNEI. Trimming took 7 bases from V and 0 from J, leaving 13 bases between them. This CDR3 has 15 amino acids.

V gene TRBV18 combines with J gene TRBJ2-5, with D possibly TRBD1 on 6 matching bases. Germline lookup yields CDR1 KGHSH and CDR2 LQKENI. The CDR3 consists of 15 residues. V dropped 0 bases and J dropped 4 bases, with 12 bases sitting between them. The CDR3 reads CASSPPPGAVETQYF. The CDR3 bases are TGTGCCAGCTCACCACCCCCAGGGGCGGTAGAGACCCAGTACTTC.

A few counts support this clone. The chain couples TRBV29-1 to TRBJ2-1, with TRBD1 identical over 10 bases. With V trimmed by 4 bases and J by 6 bases, 6 bases remained unmatched. CDR3 length equals 14 residues. Germline-derived CDR1 and CDR2 are SQVTM and ANQGSEA. Here the CDR3 reads CSVAWTGGSNEQFF. For the CDR3, the DNA is TGCAGCGTTGCTTGGACAGGGGGAAGCAATGAGCAGTTCTTC.

There are a few counts of this clone. The chain uses TRBV18 and TRBJ1-2; D may be TRBD1 (5 bases). Trimming removed 1 base from V and 2 bases from J, with 14 bases in between. In germline, CDR1 is KGHSH, CDR2 LQKENI. This CDR3 is built from 16 residues. This chain's CDR3 is CASSPQDTVGNYGYTF. CDR3 nucleotide sequence: TGTGCCAGCTCACCACAGGACACGGTCGGAAACTATGGCTACACCTTC.

This clone came up a few times. CDR3 sequence: CASSTTGLGNQPQHF. For the CDR3, the DNA is TGTGCCAGCAGTACGACAGGGTTGGGCAATCAGCCCCAGCATTTT. This sequence joins TRBV28 and TRBJ1-5; 7 bases align to TRBD1. CDR1 is MDHEN, CDR2 SYDVKM, per germline. This CDR3 region has 15 residues. The junction had 6 bases not matched to a gene; V was cut back by 5 bases and J by 2 bases.

This sequence joins TRBV5-1 and TRBJ1-1; 8 positions agree with TRBD1. CDR1 SGHRS and CDR2 YFSETQ come from the germline V gene. There are 17 residues in the CDR3. V lost 4 bases to trimming and J lost 4 bases; unmatched junction nucleotides: 15. CDR3 loop: CASSQGKTGALGTEAFF. In nucleotides, the CDR3 is TGCGCCAGCAGCCAGGGCAAGACAGGGGCGTTGGGCACTGAAGCTTTCTTT.

The chain couples TRBV7-9 to TRBJ2-7; D ambiguous. Looked up from germline, CDR1 is SEHNR and CDR2 is FQNEAQ (reference sequence). V gave up 0 bases and J gave up 6 bases, with 9 bases separating them. CDR3 length: 13 residues. The CDR3 spells CASSLAPVPEQYF. The CDR3 nucleotides are TGTGCCAGCAGCTTAGCCCCCGTCCCCGAGCAGTACTTC.

The chain uses TRBV25-1 and TRBJ2-7, with TRBD1 identical over 7 bases. The J segment lost 0 bases and the V segment lost 4 bases, leaving 3 bases of the junction unmatched. This CDR3 spans 14 amino acids. CDR1 and CDR2 (germline): MGHDK, SYGVNS. The DNA of the CDR3 is TGTGCCAGCAGTGTGGGGGACAGCTCCTACGAGCAGTACTTC. Residues: CASSVGDSSYEQYF.

V is TRBV29-1 and J is TRBJ2-5; 9 bases fit TRBD2. V was clipped by 7 bases and J by 4 bases; unmatched bases: 7. The CDR3 totals 13 residues. Germline loops: CDR1 SQVTM, CDR2 ANQGSEA. The CDR3 nucleotides are TGCAGCGCTAGCGGGACTAGTAGAGAGACCCAGTACTTC. This encodes CSASGTSRETQYF.

The chain links TRBV10-3 to TRBJ2-2; 10 nucleotides match TRBD1. This CDR3 is 15 amino acids long. CDR1 and CDR2 from the germline V gene are ENHRY and SYGVKD. V lost 1 base to trimming and J lost 6 bases; unmatched junction nucleotides: 2. DNA of the CDR3: TGTGCCATCAGTGAGTGGGACAGGGGCGCCGGGGAGCTGTTTTTT. Its protein product is CAISEWDRGAGELFF.

The chain joins TRBV30 to TRBJ2-7, with TRBD1 identical over 8 bases. The CDR3 extends over 13 amino acids. Per germline, CDR1 GTSNPN and CDR2 SVGIG (reference sequence). The V and J ends lost 5 bases and 7 bases, in that order; junction bases with no gene match: 10. The CDR3 is CAWAQGVREEQYF. Here the CDR3 DNA reads TGTGCCTGGGCACAGGGGGTGCGTGAAGAGCAGTACTTC.

This chain joins TRBV28 and TRBJ1-1; tentative D call: TRBD1 (6 bases). The CDR3 covers 16 residues. CDR1 and CDR2 from the germline V gene are MDHEN and SYDVKM. V lost 6 bases and J lost 0, with 17 bases in between. This CDR3 is CASRTSQAGVNTEAFF. DNA of the CDR3: TGTGCCAGCAGGACATCTCAGGCAGGGGTGAACACTGAAGCTTTCTTT.